Presented here are 24 T cell receptor beta chains from one specimen sequenced in a study of blood T cell repertoires in COVID-19. TCRdb's copy holds only in-frame clones and misses some; the assay was immunoSEQ multiplex PCR. The sample lists 85,000 to 120,000 clones; around 90% were seen once. Sample: peripheral blood. These receptors all stem from a woman in her forties or fifties with COVID-19, enrolled during active disease.

The J gene is TRBJ1-5, the V gene TRBV6-5; D is unresolved. V was cut by 1 base and J by 5 bases, with 12 bases left in between. In germline, CDR1 is MNHEY, CDR2 SVGAGI. This CDR3 spans 15 amino acids. In nucleotides, the CDR3 is TGTGCCAGCAGTTACTACGAAGCCGTGGATCAGCCCCAGCATTTT. Translating gives CASSYYEAVDQPQHF.

This clone was recorded once. The V gene is TRBV5-4, the J gene TRBJ2-7, with D maybe TRBD2 (6 bases). CDR1 SGHNT and CDR2 YYREEE come from the germline V gene (reference sequence). Trimming left V 0 bases short and J 6 bases short, with 13 bases between. The CDR3 sequence is 14 residues long. The CDR3 DNA reads TGTGCCAGCAGCTTGGATGGAGGGCCAACCGAGCAGTACTTC. Translating gives CASSLDGGPTEQYF.

The chain has TRBV28 and TRBJ2-4; 8 bases match TRBD1. Losses at the gene ends were 1 base for V and 12 bases for J; bases not matched to a gene: 5. CDR1 and CDR2 (germline): MDHEN, SYDVKM. The CDR3 covers 13 residues. The CDR3 spells CASSLSDRVGQYF. The DNA of the CDR3 is TGTGCCAGCAGTTTATCGGACAGGGTGGGTCAGTACTTC.

The rearrangement uses TRBV7-2 and TRBJ1-2; 8 bases align to TRBD1. The V gene's germline CDR1 is SGHTA and CDR2 FQGNSA. V lost 5 bases, J lost 8 bases, and 10 bases stayed unmatched. There are 14 residues in the CDR3. CDR3 DNA: TGTGCCAGCAGCGCCGCCCAGGGGGCAGGAGGCTACACCTTC. Its protein is CASSAAQGAGGYTF.

The chain is built from TRBV28 and TRBJ2-3, with 10 bases lining up with TRBD2. This CDR3 has 15 amino acids. J lost 4 bases, V lost 8 bases, and 9 bases had no gene match. Per the germline V gene, CDR1 is MDHEN and CDR2 is SYDVKM. For the CDR3, the DNA is TGTGCCAGCCTACAGAGCGGGGGGGCCCCAGATACGCAGTATTTT. It translates to CASLQSGGAPDTQYF.

The CDR3 loop is CASLRGSGGEQYF. The CDR3, as DNA: TGTGCCAGCCTCAGGGGGAGTGGAGGGGAGCAGTACTTC. This chain uses TRBV27 with TRBJ2-7; the D gene is possibly TRBD1 (7 bases). Deletions cut 8 bases from V and 7 bases from J, with 18 bases between. Germline V gives CDR1 MNHEY, CDR2 SMNVEV (reference sequence). The CDR3 sequence is 13 residues long.

The chain recombines TRBV6-6 with TRBJ2-1; 14 bases are a match to TRBD2. Germline trimming cut 7 bases from V and 7 bases from J; bases unmatched to any gene: 9. CDR3 length: 16 amino acids. Germline loops: CDR1 MNHNY, CDR2 SVGAGI (reference sequence). The DNA of the CDR3 is TGTGCCAGCAAGACTAGCGGGGGGGCAATTAAAAATGAGCAGTTCTTC. Its translation is CASKTSGGAIKNEQFF.

The count of this clone is one. The rearrangement joins TRBV5-5 to TRBJ1-2; TRBD1 is a possible D gene (5 bases). CDR3 size: 15 residues. CDR1 and CDR2 (germline): SGHKS, YYEKEE (reference sequence). V lost 4 bases and J 0 bases, leaving 13 bases between the germline ends. CDR3 DNA sequence: TGTGCCAGCAGCGCGGGGGTCTCATCTAACTATGGCTACACCTTC. Its protein product is CASSAGVSSNYGYTF.

This chain uses TRBV30 with TRBJ2-4; D is undetermined. This CDR3 is built from 14 residues. Per the germline V gene, CDR1 is GTSNPN and CDR2 is SVGIG (reference sequence). Deletions cut 0 bases from V and 0 bases from J, with 6 bases between. In nucleotides, the CDR3 is TGTGCCTGGAGTGTAGCCATAGCCAAAAACATTCAGTACTTC. This sequence encodes CAWSVAIAKNIQYF.

The genes are TRBV5-1 and TRBJ2-5, with D maybe TRBD1 (6 bases). This CDR3 spans 14 amino acids. CDR1 and CDR2 from the germline V gene are SGHRS and YFSETQ. V was clipped by 0 bases and J by 3 bases, with 9 bases between them. The CDR3 coding sequence is TGCGCCAGCAGCTTGGGGGGACACAAAGAGACCCAGTACTTC. This sequence encodes CASSLGGHKETQYF.

The chain couples TRBV2 to TRBJ2-5; D unclear. With 6 bases removed from V and 13 bases from J, the gap between germline ends came to 15 bases. The germline V gene encodes CDR1 SNHLY and CDR2 FYNNEI. This CDR3 contains 11 residues. CDR3 nucleotide sequence: TGTGCCAGCAGGGCCCTAGGCCCCCCGTACTTC. It yields the protein CASRALGPPYF.

This clone is labeled as medium-sized. This rearrangement joins TRBV18 to TRBJ1-1, with D maybe TRBD1 (5 bases). V was cut by 5 bases and J by 4 bases, with 8 bases left in between. CDR1 KGHSH and CDR2 LQKENI come from the germline V gene. The CDR3 is 12 amino acids. The DNA for the CDR3 is TGTGCCAGCTCATATGACAGCACTGAAGCTTTCTTT. Translated: CASSYDSTEAFF.

The chain uses TRBV7-8 and TRBJ1-6; D might be TRBD1 (6 bases). Germline V gene sequence: CDR1 SGHVS, CDR2 FQNEAQ. Trimming shortened V by 1 base and J by 7 bases, and 11 bases separated the two germline ends. The CDR3 runs 15 residues. Here the CDR3 DNA reads TGTGCCAGCAGCTTAGGAGACAGGCTGAATTCACCCCTCCACTTT. This encodes CASSLGDRLNSPLHF.

This chain uses TRBV19 with TRBJ1-2, with D maybe TRBD1 (6 bases). Germline V gene sequence: CDR1 LNHDA, CDR2 SQIVND (reference sequence). V lost 2 bases and J 8 bases, leaving 12 bases between the germline ends. The CDR3 is made up of 13 amino acids. CDR3 in DNA: TGTGCCAGTAGTATACCAGGGGCTGAGGGCTACACCTTC. Residues: CASSIPGAEGYTF. The full variable domain, its missing parts supplied by reference TRBV19 and TRBJ1-2, is DGGITQSPKYLFRKEGQNVTLSCEQNLNHDAMYWYRQDPGQGLRLIYYSQIVNDFQKGDIAEGYSVSREKKESFPLTVTSAQKNPTAFYLCASSIPGAEGYTFGSGTRLTVV.

The genes are TRBV5-6 and TRBJ2-2, with D perhaps TRBD1 (6 bases). This CDR3 comprises 15 residues. Trimming left V 6 bases short and J 1 base short, with 13 bases between. Germline loops: CDR1 SGHDT, CDR2 YYEEEE. The DNA for the CDR3 is TGTGCCAGCAACCGCCGGACAGAGAACACCGGGGAGCTGTTTTTT. Amino acids: CASNRRTENTGELFF.

The gene calls are TRBV11-2 and TRBJ2-5; D is possibly TRBD2 (5 bases). The CDR3 loop spans 16 amino acids. V was clipped by 1 base and J by 3 bases, with 15 bases between them. In germline, CDR1 is SGHAT, CDR2 FQNNGV. The DNA for the CDR3 is TGTGCCAGCAGCTTAGTTCCTGGAGGACCCGAAGAGACCCAGTACTTC. It is translated as CASSLVPGGPEETQYF.

V usage is TRBV19 and J usage is TRBJ2-7; 8 bases map to TRBD1. CDR3 length: 15 residues. Per germline, CDR1 LNHDA and CDR2 SQIVND (reference sequence). V shed 3 bases, J shed 2 bases, and the junction held 6 bases outside the gene matches. The DNA for the CDR3 is TGTGCCAGTAGTATTGGACAGGGTAGGACCTACGAGCAGTACTTC. It translates to CASSIGQGRTYEQYF. Based on the CDR3 plus reference TRBV19 and TRBJ2-7, the full variable domain is DGGITQSPKYLFRKEGQNVTLSCEQNLNHDAMYWYRQDPGQGLRLIYYSQIVNDFQKGDIAEGYSVSREKKESFPLTVTSAQKNPTAFYLCASSIGQGRTYEQYFGPGTRLTVT.

The J gene is TRBJ2-7, the V gene TRBV19; D is perhaps TRBD2 (6 bases). Trimming stripped 5 bases from V and 0 bases from J, with 11 bases between. The length of the CDR3 is 14 residues. The V gene's germline CDR1 is LNHDA and CDR2 SQIVND (reference sequence). The CDR3 DNA follows: TGTGCCAGTAGTCTTACGGGAGACTCCTACGAGCAGTACTTC. It is translated as CASSLTGDSYEQYF.

V usage is TRBV19 and J usage is TRBJ2-2; the D is unclear. This CDR3 is 15 amino acids long. Germline V gene sequence: CDR1 LNHDA, CDR2 SQIVND (reference sequence). The germline V and J ends were trimmed by 3 bases and 2 bases, with 10 bases remaining between them. CDR3 in amino acids: CASSMVQYNTGELFF. The CDR3 nucleotides read TGTGCCAGTAGTATGGTTCAGTACAACACCGGGGAGCTGTTTTTT.

V is TRBV7-2 and J is TRBJ1-5, with 7 bases matching TRBD1. The CDR3 contains 16 residues. J lost 5 bases, V lost 1 base, and 8 bases had no gene match. Per the germline V gene, CDR1 is SGHTA and CDR2 is FQGNSA. CDR3 nucleotide sequence: TGTGCCAGCAGCTTAGGAATAGGGGGCGCCGATCAGCCCCAGCATTTT. It encodes CASSLGIGGADQPQHF.

The gene calls are TRBV29-1 and TRBJ1-2; 7 bases line up with TRBD1. Germline V gene lookup returns CDR1 SQVTM and CDR2 ANQGSEA. V shed 2 bases, J shed 4 bases, and the junction held 16 bases outside the gene matches. The CDR3 is made up of 17 amino acids. The CDR3 DNA is TGCAGCGTTGAATACAAGCGACAGGGTTTAGGGGGCTATGGCTACACCTTC. Amino acids: CSVEYKRQGLGGYGYTF.

The chain joins TRBV25-1 to TRBJ1-1; maybe TRBD1 (6 bases). The CDR3 sequence is 12 residues long. V lost 1 base and J lost 11, with 11 bases in between. Germline V gene data show CDR1 as MGHDK and CDR2 as SYGVNS. The chain's CDR3 is CASSESGRGAFF. The CDR3 DNA sequence: TGTGCCAGCAGTGAATCGGGAAGGGGGGCTTTCTTT.

The J gene is TRBJ1-5, the V gene TRBV27; D is ambiguous. CDR1 and CDR2 from the germline V gene are MNHEY and SMNVEV (reference sequence). This CDR3 has 16 amino acids. V was pared by 0 bases and J by 0 bases, with 9 bases between. This CDR3 is CASSLSAVYSNQPQHF. As DNA, the CDR3 is TGTGCCAGCAGTTTATCGGCGGTTTATAGCAATCAGCCCCAGCATTTT.

The genes are TRBV10-3 and TRBJ1-6, with TRBD1 matching over 8 bases. V lost 11 bases, J lost 8 bases, and 14 bases stayed unmatched. CDR1 ENHRY and CDR2 SYGVKD come from the germline V gene. The CDR3 runs to 15 residues. CDR3 amino acids: CAAEGGPGGYSPLHF. The DNA of the CDR3 is TGTGCCGCCGAGGGAGGACCAGGGGGCTATTCACCCCTCCACTTT.